The 25 T cell receptor beta chains below come from one sample, sequenced in a study of T cells in Graves' hyperthyroidism and ophthalmopathy. Amplification of TCR beta CDR3 regions used RNA as the template. When the TCR CDR3 underwent first-round RT-PCR, the HTBI primer set was used. TCRdb recomputed calls from the multiplex PCR reads with MiXCR, one row per CDR3 protein. Found here are about half a million distinct CDR3 sequences, 15% to 20% of them singletons; the top ten hold roughly 50%. The sample taken for sequencing was blood. These receptors were taken from a man aged 35-49 years with Graves' ophthalmopathy.

This chain connects TRBV4-1 to TRBJ2-5, with 9 bases that match TRBD1. CDR3 length: 15 amino acids. CDR1 and CDR2 from the germline V gene are MGHRA and YSYEKL. The V gene end was trimmed by 5 bases and the J gene end by 1 base; junction bases not matched to a gene: 5. DNA for the CDR3: TGCGCCAGCAGCAAGGACAGGGGAGGCCAAGAGACCCAGTACTTC. Translation gives CASSKDRGGQETQYF.

This clonotype has a count of ten or more. This sequence joins TRBV2 and TRBJ1-2; 11 bases fit TRBD1. In germline, CDR1 is SNHLY, CDR2 FYNNEI. The CDR3 contains 15 residues. J gave up 7 bases and V 6 bases, and 10 bases lay outside the gene matches. In DNA, the CDR3 is TGTGCCAGCAGCCGGGACAGGGGGATGTTTGGTGGCTACACCTTC. It is translated as CASSRDRGMFGGYTF.

The chain combines TRBV4-3 with TRBJ2-7; TRBD2 agrees at 8 bases. Germline CDR1 and CDR2: LGHNA and YSLEER. With V trimmed by 1 base and J by 5 bases, 7 bases remained unmatched. The CDR3 has 15 amino acids. The CDR3 region has the DNA TGCGCCAGCAGCCAAGTCGTGGCGGGAGGACACGAGCAGTACTTC. It yields the protein CASSQVVAGGHEQYF.

This clonotype has just a few counts. This chain joins TRBV20-1 and TRBJ1-1; 12 bases agree with TRBD1. CDR3 length: 15 residues. Germline CDR1 and CDR2: DFQATT and SNEGSKA (reference sequence). V shed 1 base, J shed 2 bases, and the junction held 2 bases outside the gene matches. The CDR3 region is CSARAGTGGNTEAFF. CDR3 in DNA: TGCAGTGCTAGAGCCGGGACAGGGGGCAACACTGAAGCTTTCTTT.

V is TRBV27 and J is TRBJ2-5; TRBD2 agrees at 8 bases. V lost 2 bases to trimming and J lost 5 bases; unmatched junction nucleotides: 13. Germline loops: CDR1 MNHEY, CDR2 SMNVEV (reference sequence). The CDR3 spans 17 residues. CDR3 nucleotides: TGTGCCAGCAGTTTAGAGTGGCGGGGGGCCGGGTTGGAGACCCAGTACTTC. It translates to CASSLEWRGAGLETQYF.

Only a few counts were recorded for this clonotype. The chain has TRBV12-5 and TRBJ2-1; 8 bases align to TRBD1. The length of the CDR3 is 16 residues. Germline loops: CDR1 LGHNT, CDR2 FRNRAP. The ends lost 3 bases at V and 3 bases at J; junction bases unmatched: 7. As DNA, the CDR3 is TGTGCTAGTGGTTTTCCTTACAGGGGGAGCTACAATGAGCAGTTCTTC. The encoded protein is CASGFPYRGSYNEQFF.

The V call is TRBV11-1, the J call TRBJ2-1, with D maybe TRBD2 (6 bases). The DNA end lines up better with TRBJ2-7; the J call may be wrong. This CDR3 region has 15 residues. Germline V CDR1 and CDR2: SGHAT, FQDESV (reference sequence). The CDR3 here is CASSSLRGPTYEQYF. In DNA, the CDR3 is TGTGCCAGCAGCTCCTTGCGGGGACCTACCTACGAGCAGTACTTC.

This clonotype has a count of ten or more. Relative to the germline gene, one junction end is altered; a read error may explain this. The rearrangement links TRBV3-1 to TRBJ2-5, with TRBD1 as a possible D gene (6 bases). Germline-derived CDR1 and CDR2 are LGHDT and YNNKEL (reference sequence). The CDR3 consists of 14 residues. CDR3 nucleotides: TGTGCCAGCAGCGAAGACAGGACTCTGGGGACCCAGTACTTC. It translates to CASSEDRTLGTQYF.

This clonotype was seen at least ten times. The gene calls are TRBV28 and TRBJ2-7; TRBD1 agrees at 7 bases. Germline assignment: CDR1 MDHEN and CDR2 SYDVKM. The V segment lost 5 bases and the J segment 6 bases; nucleotides outside the gene matches: 13. CDR3 length: 15 amino acids. The CDR3 reads CASSEPPGQHREQYF. The DNA for the CDR3 is TGTGCCAGCAGTGAACCTCCGGGACAGCATCGCGAGCAGTACTTC.

This clonotype was observed many times. The gene calls are TRBV5-1 and TRBJ2-7, with D maybe TRBD1 (5 bases). Germline V gene data show CDR1 as SGHRS and CDR2 as YFSETQ. Trimming took 1 base from V and 0 from J, leaving 14 bases between them. The CDR3 has 16 amino acids. The DNA of the CDR3 is TGCGCCAGCAGCTTGCGTGGCGGACATAGCTCCTACGAGCAGTACTTC. Encoded protein: CASSLRGGHSSYEQYF.

The rearrangement uses TRBV9 and TRBJ2-1, with D maybe TRBD2 (6 bases). The V and J ends lost 0 bases and 7 bases respectively, with 14 bases between them. Per germline, CDR1 SGDLS and CDR2 YYNGEE. The CDR3 is made up of 15 amino acids. DNA for the CDR3: TGTGCCAGCAGCGTAGACGGGAGAATGGGGAATGAGCAGTTCTTC. This codes for CASSVDGRMGNEQFF.

In its sample, this clonotype was seen a few times. The CDR3: CASSKEGYEQYF. The CDR3 coding sequence is TGCGCCAGCAGCAAGGAGGGCTACGAGCAGTACTTC. J is TRBJ2-7 and V is TRBV5-1, with D possibly TRBD2 on 6 matching bases. Germline V gives CDR1 SGHRS, CDR2 YFSETQ. V lost 4 bases to trimming and J lost 3 bases, with 8 bases between them. The CDR3 spans 12 residues.

The chain couples TRBV15 to TRBJ2-7, with D maybe TRBD2 (6 bases). The CDR3 length is 20 residues. V lost 0 bases to trimming and J lost 1 base, with 25 bases between them. Germline-derived CDR1 and CDR2 are LNHNV and YYDKDF (reference sequence). The CDR3 nucleotides read TGTGCCACCAGCAGAGATCTTCTACAAACGGAGGGCGCGTGGTCCTACGAGCAGTACTTC. It is translated as CATSRDLLQTEGAWSYEQYF.

This clonotype came up a few times. CDR3 sequence (DNA): TGTGCCAGCAGCCCTACGGGGACGCAGTATTTT. It translates to CASSPTGTQYF. The V gene is TRBV6-1, the J gene TRBJ2-3, with D possibly TRBD2 on 5 matching bases. V lost 6 bases, J lost 9 bases, and 10 bases lay in between. There are 11 residues in the CDR3. The germline V gene encodes CDR1 MNHNS and CDR2 SASEGT.

The sample holds many counts of this clonotype. The V and J genes are TRBV3-1 and TRBJ1-1; 7 bases fit TRBD1. The CDR3 spans 13 residues. Germline lookup yields CDR1 LGHDT and CDR2 YNNKEL (reference sequence). J lost 8 bases, V lost 3 bases, and 6 bases had no gene match. The CDR3 DNA is TGTGCCAGCAGCCATCGACAGGGCCAAGAAGCTTTCTTT. Residues: CASSHRQGQEAFF.

This clonotype was seen a few times. V gene TRBV10-3 combines with J gene TRBJ2-1; 9 bases fit TRBD2. Per germline, CDR1 ENHRY and CDR2 SYGVKD. This CDR3 contains 15 residues. With V trimmed by 4 bases and J by 6 bases, 7 bases remained unmatched. The CDR3 is CAISGAGGPSNEQFF. The DNA of the CDR3 is TGTGCCATCAGTGGGGCGGGAGGGCCCTCCAATGAGCAGTTCTTC.

The V gene is TRBV6-1, the J gene TRBJ2-3; TRBD2 might be the D (5 bases). The CDR3 covers 15 residues. V lost 7 bases and J lost 2, with 16 bases in between. CDR1 is MNHNS and CDR2 is SASEGT in the germline V gene. DNA of the CDR3: TGTGCCAGCAATGGGAGACAAAACCCCACAGATACGCAGTATTTT. Encoded protein: CASNGRQNPTDTQYF.

This clonotype has more than one count but fewer than ten. This chain joins TRBV7-8 and TRBJ2-7, with 9 bases matching TRBD2. This CDR3 comprises 13 residues. V shed 2 bases and J 6 bases; nucleotides not matched to a gene: 2. Germline V gives CDR1 SGHVS, CDR2 FQNEAQ. CDR3 DNA: TGTGCCAGCAGCTTACTGACTAGCGGCGAGCAGTACTTC. Translated: CASSLLTSGEQYF.

The chain uses TRBV13 and TRBJ2-7; TRBD2 matches at 14 bases. V lost 5 bases to trimming and J lost 5 bases; unmatched junction nucleotides: 5. The CDR3 has 15 amino acids. CDR1 is PRHDT, CDR2 FYEKMQ, per germline (reference sequence). Here the CDR3 reads CASSEGLAGEDEQYF. The CDR3 bases are TGTGCCAGCAGCGAGGGACTAGCGGGAGAAGACGAGCAGTACTTC.

The rearrangement uses TRBV6-1 and TRBJ2-5; D is uncertain. In germline, CDR1 is MNHNS, CDR2 SASEGT. The CDR3 has 12 residues. The CDR3 DNA is TGTGCGTCTAGGGTAGGACAAGAGACCCAGTACTTC. This sequence encodes CASRVGQETQYF.

Of note for this clonotype: A read error may account for a junction end that differs from germline. This chain joins TRBV7-2 and TRBJ2-7, with D possibly matching TRBD2 (5 bases). Germline V gene lookup returns CDR1 SGHTA and CDR2 FQGNSA. CDR3 length equals 13 residues. The CDR3 protein is CAGSRRAAYEQYF. The CDR3 bases are TGTGCCGGCAGCCGGCGGGCCGCCTACGAGCAGTACTTC.

This clonotype was observed many times. This chain links TRBV2 with TRBJ2-3, with 8 bases aligning to TRBD2. CDR3 size: 13 residues. J was trimmed by 8 bases and V by 7 bases; bases with no gene match: 8. In germline, CDR1 is SNHLY, CDR2 FYNNEI. The CDR3 DNA reads as TGTGCCAGCAATAGGCGGGGGGCGGCTACGCAGTATTTT. This sequence encodes CASNRRGAATQYF.

The V gene is TRBV30, the J gene TRBJ1-1, with a possible D match to TRBD1 (5 bases). Germline V gives CDR1 GTSNPN, CDR2 SVGIG (reference sequence). With 2 bases removed from V and 1 base from J, the gap between germline ends came to 11 bases. This CDR3 contains 14 residues. The CDR3: CAWSKGIQNTEAFF. CDR3 coding DNA: TGTGCCTGGAGTAAGGGGATCCAGAACACTGAAGCTTTCTTT.

This clonotype was seen ten or more times. V usage is TRBV18 and J usage is TRBJ1-4; TRBD1 agrees at 7 bases. Germline loops: CDR1 KGHSH, CDR2 LQKENI. The CDR3 consists of 15 residues. Germline trimming cut 2 bases from V and 7 bases from J; bases unmatched to any gene: 7. The CDR3 loop is CASSPGDRRSEKLFF. As DNA, the CDR3 is TGTGCCAGCTCACCAGGGGACAGAAGGAGTGAAAAACTGTTTTTT.

This clonotype was observed at least ten times. The chain links TRBV12-3 or TRBV12-4 to TRBJ1-1; D call uncertain. This CDR3 contains 14 residues. The V gene lost 4 bases and the J gene lost 2 bases, with 11 bases spanning the gap. In nucleotides, the CDR3 is TGTGCCAGCAGTTCGACGGGATCTAACACTGAAGCTTTCTTT. This encodes CASSSTGSNTEAFF.